The 28 T cell receptor beta chains in this list originate from one sample, sequenced in a study of blood T cells in healthy people across ages. Using a J-beta primer mix together with a sample-barcoded 5' primer, a second PCR was run for about 6 to 11 cycles. MiXCR was run by TCRdb on the 5' RACE reads, yielding one entry per CDR3 protein. Among 750,000 to 1,000,000 distinct CDR3 sequences, almost 30% were seen once, and the ten largest hold roughly 10%. The sample was also reused in another study, on T cells of mothers and their children.

The source material was blood. The origin of the receptors is a middle-aged woman in good health.

This clonotype turned up a few times. V gene TRBV6-6 combines with J gene TRBJ2-7, with D perhaps assigned TRBD1 or TRBD2 (5 bases each). Germline CDR1 and CDR2: MNHNY and SVGAGI (reference sequence). The germline V and J ends were trimmed by 8 bases and 5 bases, with 16 bases remaining between them. The CDR3 contains 13 residues. CDR3 DNA: TGTGCCAGCGGCTGGGACCCCTCAGACGAGCAGTACTTC. As protein: CASGWDPSDEQYF.

V and J are TRBV5-4 and TRBJ1-4, with 8 positions matching TRBD1. There are 17 residues in the CDR3. From germline, CDR1 is SGHNT and CDR2 YYREEE (reference sequence). V shed 1 base, J shed 3 bases, and the junction held 8 bases outside the gene matches. The chain's CDR3 is CASSLWQGALSNEKLFF. In nucleotides, the CDR3 is TGTGCCAGCAGCTTGTGGCAGGGGGCGTTATCTAATGAAAAACTGTTTTTT.

In this sample, this clonotype turned up many times. The chain recombines TRBV7-8 with TRBJ1-1, with D unclear. The V end lost 5 bases, the J end lost 2 bases, and 12 bases lay between the germline ends. The CDR3 is 14 amino acids. Germline loops: CDR1 SGHVS, CDR2 FQNEAQ. DNA of the CDR3: TGTGCCAGCAGCCCTCCAAGGGTTAACACTGAAGCTTTCTTT. This sequence encodes CASSPPRVNTEAFF. The full variable domain, with the rest looked up from reference TRBV7-8 and TRBJ1-1, is GAGVSQSPRYKVAKRGQDVALRCDPISGHVSLFWYQQALGQGPEFLTYFQNEAQLDKSGLPSDRFFAERPEGSVSTLKIQRTQQEDSAVYLCASSPPRVNTEAFFGQGTRLTVV.

This chain uses TRBV2 with TRBJ1-2; 9 bases match TRBD1. Germline V gives CDR1 SNHLY, CDR2 FYNNEI. This CDR3 comprises 15 residues. J gave up 6 bases and V 6 bases, and 11 bases lay outside the gene matches. The CDR3 spells CASRGGTGRFNGYTF. The CDR3 DNA sequence: TGTGCCAGCAGGGGAGGGACAGGGCGGTTCAATGGCTACACCTTC.

This clonotype showed up just a few times. The chain joins TRBV24-1 to TRBJ2-3, with D unclear. Trimming cost V 3 bases and J 6 bases, with 6 bases left between them. There are 12 residues in the CDR3. Germline V CDR1 and CDR2: KGHDR, SFDVKD. The DNA of the CDR3 is TGTGCCACCAGTGATATGTTGGATACGCAGTATTTT. Translation: CATSDMLDTQYF.

The chain combines TRBV12-3 or TRBV12-4 with TRBJ2-3; D might be TRBD2 (6 bases). This CDR3 comprises 14 residues. V was cut by 7 bases and J by 4 bases, with 15 bases left in between. The DNA of the CDR3 is TGTGCCAGCATCAAAGGAGGGAGAGCAGATACGCAGTATTTT. It yields the protein CASIKGGRADTQYF.

This clonotype showed up many times. The chain recombines TRBV3-1 with TRBJ2-7, with D uncertain. The germline V gene has CDR1 LGHDT and CDR2 YNNKEL (reference sequence). The CDR3 contains 16 residues. V lost 4 bases and J 0 bases, leaving 16 bases between the germline ends. The DNA for the CDR3 is TGTGCCAGCAGCCGGGGTACTACAGCGACCTCCTACGAGCAGTACTTC. It specifies CASSRGTTATSYEQYF.

This clonotype was seen many times. The chain employs TRBV7-2 and TRBJ2-3; D not certain. The CDR3 sequence is 15 residues long. The V end was cut by 5 bases, the J end by 8 bases, with 20 bases between. Germline CDR1 and CDR2: SGHTA and FQGNSA. The CDR3 region is CASSLRPGRPGTQYF. CDR3 DNA: TGTGCCAGCAGCCTACGACCGGGCCGCCCGGGTACGCAGTATTTT.

This clonotype was counted between two and nine times. The chain joins TRBV5-8 to TRBJ1-3; a weak D match, TRBD1 (5 bases). Germline assignment: CDR1 SGHTS and CDR2 YDEGEE. The CDR3 covers 17 residues. Trimming removed 1 base from V and 2 bases from J, with 16 bases in between. In DNA form, the CDR3 reads TGTGCCAGCAGCTTGCGTTCAGGGCGGCAAGCTGGAAACACCATATATTTT. Amino acid sequence: CASSLRSGRQAGNTIYF.

This clonotype showed up just a few times. V usage is TRBV6-5 and J usage is TRBJ1-2, with a weak D call TRBD1 (5 bases). The CDR3 totals 15 residues. Germline V gives CDR1 MNHEY, CDR2 SVGAGI. Trimming stripped 2 bases from V and 0 bases from J, with 10 bases between. The CDR3 nucleotides are TGTGCCAGCAGTTACGCCGGGGCCTCTAACTATGGCTACACCTTC. This translates into CASSYAGASNYGYTF.

A remark on this clonotype: Given a much more abundant clone one base away, this may be a read error. V and J are TRBV20-1 and TRBJ2-7; D is uncertain. Germline V gene sequence: CDR1 DFQATT, CDR2 SNEGSKA (reference sequence). The V and J ends lost 5 bases and 2 bases respectively, with 10 bases between them. CDR3 size: 12 residues. The CDR3: CSAGWAAYEQYF. In DNA form, the CDR3 reads TGCAGTGCTGGGTGGGCTGCCTACGAGCAGTACTTC.

V gene TRBV19 combines with J gene TRBJ1-5; TRBD1 agrees at 8 bases. Germline CDR1 is LNHDA and CDR2 is SQIVND (reference sequence). Germline trimming cut 5 bases from V and 7 bases from J; bases unmatched to any gene: 10. The CDR3 totals 15 residues. The CDR3 protein is CASSETQGAGQPQHF. The CDR3 DNA sequence: TGTGCCAGTAGTGAGACGCAGGGGGCCGGACAGCCCCAGCATTTT.

This clonotype was picked up many times. The chain carries TRBV7-6 and TRBJ2-6; the D call may be TRBD1 or TRBD2 (5 bases each). The germline V gene encodes CDR1 SGHVS and CDR2 FNYEAQ. The length of the CDR3 is 17 residues. V was pared by 0 bases and J by 4 bases, with 13 bases between. The CDR3 DNA reads TGTGCCAGCAGCTTAGCGCGGGCAGGGCACGGGGCCAACGTCCTGACTTTC. Translating gives CASSLARAGHGANVLTF.

The chain recombines TRBV3-1 with TRBJ1-1, with D uncertain. V was shortened by 7 bases and J by 7 bases, with 22 bases between the two germline ends. Germline V gene data show CDR1 as LGHDT and CDR2 as YNNKEL (reference sequence). CDR3 length: 15 amino acids. The DNA of the CDR3 is TGTGCCAGCACCCTAGATAAGAGAGCAACGGGTGAAGCTTTCTTT. Its translation: CASTLDKRATGEAFF.

This clonotype was recorded at least ten times. The chain carries TRBV28 and TRBJ2-7; D remains unclear. The CDR3 has 11 residues. With 3 bases removed from V and 5 bases from J, the gap between germline ends came to 5 bases. Germline CDR1 and CDR2: MDHEN and SYDVKM. CDR3 sequence reads: CASSFNDEQYF. Here the CDR3 DNA reads TGTGCCAGCAGTTTCAACGACGAGCAGTACTTC.

Ten or more counts support this clonotype. The V call is TRBV7-6, the J call TRBJ2-5, with D possibly being TRBD2 (6 bases). Trimming cost V 5 bases and J 4 bases, with 11 bases left between them. The CDR3 has 13 residues. Germline values: CDR1 SGHVS, CDR2 FNYEAQ. CDR3 in DNA: TGTGCCAGCAGCCCCGGGGACTCAGAGACCCAGTACTTC. This codes for CASSPGDSETQYF. Full variable domain (remainder filled in from reference TRBV7-6 and TRBJ2-5): GAGVSQSPRYKVTKRGQDVALRCDPISGHVSLYWYRQALGQGPEFLTYFNYEAQQDKSGLPNDRFSAERPEGSISTLTIQRTEQRDSAMYRCASSPGDSETQYFGPGTRLLVL.

This clonotype was seen many times. The rearrangement joins TRBV20-1 to TRBJ2-7; TRBD1 might be the D (7 bases). The CDR3 extends over 14 amino acids. V was pared by 0 bases and J by 5 bases, with 14 bases between. Per the germline V gene, CDR1 is DFQATT and CDR2 is SNEGSKA (reference sequence). The CDR3 sequence is CSAREAGGIDEQYF. CDR3 coding DNA: TGCAGTGCTAGAGAGGCAGGGGGGATCGACGAGCAGTACTTC.

The chain carries TRBV5-1 and TRBJ2-5, with 8 bases fitting TRBD1. The CDR3 length is 14 residues. V trimming: 4 bases; J trimming: 3 bases; junction bases outside the gene matches: 5. Germline V gene sequence: CDR1 SGHRS, CDR2 YFSETQ. CDR3 in amino acids: CASSRPDREETQYF. The DNA for the CDR3 is TGCGCCAGCAGCCGCCCGGACAGGGAAGAGACCCAGTACTTC.

This clonotype was observed many times. V is TRBV7-6 and J is TRBJ1-1; 7 bases fit TRBD1. Per the germline V gene, CDR1 is SGHVS and CDR2 is FNYEAQ. The CDR3 is made up of 15 amino acids. The V segment lost 4 bases and the J segment 1 base; nucleotides outside the gene matches: 6. The CDR3 spells CASSSDHRGNTEAFF. The CDR3 region has the DNA TGTGCCAGCAGCTCGGACCACAGGGGGAACACTGAAGCTTTCTTT. Based on the CDR3 plus reference TRBV7-6 and TRBJ1-1, the full variable domain is GAGVSQSPRYKVTKRGQDVALRCDPISGHVSLYWYRQALGQGPEFLTYFNYEAQQDKSGLPNDRFSAERPEGSISTLTIQRTEQRDSAMYRCASSSDHRGNTEAFFGQGTRLTVV.

Only one count was recorded for this clonotype. V is TRBV10-3 and J is TRBJ2-5, with 7 positions matching TRBD1. The CDR3 is made up of 17 amino acids. V gave up 6 bases and J gave up 1 base; unmatched junction bases: 14. Per germline, CDR1 ENHRY and CDR2 SYGVKD. The CDR3 sequence: CAISGQGETSSQETQYF. CDR3 in DNA: TGTGCCATCAGCGGCCAGGGGGAGACCTCCTCCCAAGAGACCCAGTACTTC.

The chain uses TRBV28 and TRBJ2-3; a weak D match, TRBD1 (6 bases). V lost 4 bases and J 7 bases, leaving 9 bases between the germline ends. Germline CDR1 and CDR2: MDHEN and SYDVKM. The CDR3 runs 12 residues. The CDR3 bases are TGTGCCAGCAGTTCCCAGGGGTATACGCAGTATTTT. Protein: CASSSQGYTQYF.

J is TRBJ2-5 and V is TRBV4-1, with D tentatively TRBD1 (5 bases). Germline CDR1 reads MGHRA; CDR2 reads YSYEKL. Deletions cut 0 bases from V and 5 bases from J, with 13 bases between. The CDR3 covers 15 residues. The CDR3 DNA reads as TGCGCCAGCAGCCAAGATGCCAGGGTAGGGGAGACCCAGTACTTC. Amino acids: CASSQDARVGETQYF.

The V call is TRBV7-6, the J call TRBJ1-6, with a weak D call TRBD1 (6 bases). CDR3 length equals 19 residues. V was pared by 1 base and J by 0 bases, with 16 bases between. Germline V CDR1 and CDR2: SGHVS, FNYEAQ. The CDR3 DNA is TGTGCCAGCAGCTTAGAAGGACAGAGTTCAAGCTCCTATAATTCACCCCTCCACTTT. The encoded protein is CASSLEGQSSSSYNSPLHF.

This clonotype has more than one count but fewer than ten. This chain joins TRBV15 and TRBJ2-5, with D tentatively TRBD1 or TRBD2 (5 bases each). V lost 5 bases and J 3 bases, leaving 16 bases between the germline ends. Looked up from germline, CDR1 is LNHNV and CDR2 is YYDKDF (reference sequence). The CDR3 loop spans 15 amino acids. CDR3 nucleotides: TGTGCCACCAGCCACTTTGGGGACCTGGAAGAGACCCAGTACTTC. Translated: CATSHFGDLEETQYF.

This clonotype was counted many times. The chain combines TRBV5-1 with TRBJ2-7; possible D gene TRBD2, 6 bases. From germline, CDR1 is SGHRS and CDR2 YFSETQ. Between the trimmed V and J ends, which lost 4 bases and 3 bases, there was a span of 11 bases. This CDR3 is built from 13 residues. CDR3 sequence: CASSEGLIYEQYF. The CDR3 coding sequence is TGCGCCAGCAGCGAGGGACTTATCTACGAGCAGTACTTC.

This rearrangement joins TRBV14 to TRBJ1-1; no reliable D call. The CDR3 is 13 amino acids. Trimming left V 0 bases short and J 12 bases short, with 14 bases between. CDR1 SGHDN and CDR2 FVKESK come from the germline V gene. CDR3 amino acids: CASSQDRTPDPFF. The CDR3, as DNA: TGTGCCAGCAGCCAAGACAGAACCCCCGACCCTTTCTTT. The variable domain in full, completed from reference TRBV14 and TRBJ1-1, reads EAGVTQFPSHSVIEKGQTVTLRCDPISGHDNLYWYRRVMGKEIKFLLHFVKESKQDESGMPNNRFLAERTGGTYSTLKVQPAELEDSGVYFCASSQDRTPDPFFGQGTRLTVV.

The DNA of the CDR3 is TGTGCCAGCAACCTGACACGGGGCAATGAGCAGTACTTC. The encoded protein is CASNLTRGNEQYF. The V gene is TRBV11-3, the J gene TRBJ2-5; D tentatively fits TRBD1 or TRBD2 (5 bases each). Germline loops: CDR1 SGHNT, CDR2 YENEEA. The CDR3 contains 13 residues. Trimming took 7 bases from V and 11 from J, leaving 20 bases between them.

The chain joins TRBV5-1 to TRBJ2-3; 7 nucleotides match TRBD1. V was pared by 0 bases and J by 0 bases, with 4 bases of the junction left unmatched. Germline CDR1 is SGHRS and CDR2 is YFSETQ. There are 16 residues in the CDR3. As DNA, the CDR3 is TGCGCCAGCAGCTTGGGCTGGACAGGAAGCACAGATACGCAGTATTTT. This gives the protein CASSLGWTGSTDTQYF.